This is a list of T cell receptor beta chains from one sample in a study of T cell responses to AZD1222 COVID-19 vaccine. Libraries were prepared by immunoSEQ multiplex PCR; TCRdb keeps only in-frame clonotypes and omits some of them. The sample lists 150,000 to 200,000 clones, 85% to 95% occurring once. The sequenced sample was peripheral blood, obtained on day 0 of AZD1222 vaccination. The receptor set was obtained from an adult in good health. Both conserved end residues are part of each CDR3. D genes are given only for firm matches. Expanded clones are given a class, and other clones once, few, many or no size at all.

CDR3 protein	CDR3 DNA	clone size	V gene	J gene	D gene
CASSAGSFETQYF	TGCGCCAGCAGCGCCGGGAGCTTTGAGACCCAGTACTTC	NA	TRBV5-1	TRBJ2-5	NA
CASSRFDYGNTGELFF	TGTGCCAGCAGCAGATTTGACTATGGTAACACCGGGGAGCTGTTTTTT	NA	TRBV3-1/TRBV3-2	TRBJ2-2	NA
CASSQSGNSNTEAFF	TGTGCCAGCTCACAATCCGGCAACAGCAACACTGAAGCTTTCTTT	NA	TRBV18	TRBJ1-1	NA
CASSVTGFQETQYF	TGTGCCAGCAGCGTAACAGGGTTCCAAGAGACCCAGTACTTC	NA	TRBV9	TRBJ2-5	NA
CASTPHLGQASNYGYTF	TGTGCCAGCACCCCCCACCTCGGACAGGCTTCTAACTATGGCTACACCTTC	NA	TRBV9	TRBJ1-2	TRBD1
CASSRRERPFYGYTF	TGTGCCAGCAGTCGGCGGGAGCGACCTTTCTATGGCTACACCTTC	NA	TRBV6-5	TRBJ1-2	NA
CASSFFTDTQYF	TGCGCCAGCAGCTTCTTCACAGATACGCAGTATTTT	NA	TRBV5-1	TRBJ2-3	NA
CASSLGRMSYEQYF	TGCGCCAGCAGCTTGGGCCGGATGTCCTACGAGCAGTACTTC	NA	TRBV5-1	TRBJ2-7	NA
CSTIQNEQFF	TGCAGCACAATCCAAAATGAGCAGTTCTTC	NA	TRBV29-1	TRBJ2-1	NA
CATSRAGNRGTGYTF	TGTGCCACCAGCAGAGCGGGAAACAGGGGAACTGGCTACACCTTC	once	TRBV15	TRBJ1-2	TRBD1
CASSARQGSNYGYTF	TGTGCCAGCAGCGCCAGACAGGGGAGTAACTATGGCTACACCTTC	NA	TRBV6-5	TRBJ1-2	TRBD1
CASSERDSLTRGYTF	TGTGCCAGCAGTGAACGGGACTCTCTCACTAGGGGCTACACCTTC	NA	TRBV6-1	TRBJ1-2	NA
CASSPPGGHEQYF	TGTGCCAGCAGCCCGCCGGGGGGGCACGAGCAGTACTTC	NA	TRBV7-6	TRBJ2-7	TRBD2
CASRVTGTEAFF	TGTGCCAGCAGGGTCACAGGGACTGAAGCTTTCTTT	once	TRBV12-3/TRBV12-4	TRBJ1-1	NA
CASSGRLIGGGEKLFF	TGTGCCAGCAGCGGCAGATTAATCGGCGGCGGGGAAAAACTGTTTTTT	NA	TRBV3-1/TRBV3-2	TRBJ1-4	NA
CASSQDLPGGGDNQPQHF	TGTGCCAGCAGCCAAGATCTACCAGGGGGCGGCGACAATCAGCCCCAGCATTTT	NA	TRBV4-2	TRBJ1-5	TRBD1
CASSLGGGGSYNEQFF	TGTGCCAGCAGCTTAGGAGGCGGGGGCTCCTACAATGAGCAGTTCTTC	NA	TRBV11-2	TRBJ2-1	TRBD2
CASSLVRGAGGETQYF	TGTGCCAGCAGCTTGGTCCGCGGAGCGGGAGGGGAGACCCAGTACTTC	NA	TRBV5-4	TRBJ2-5	TRBD2
CASSRYGAGPEQFF	TGTGCCAGCAGTCGTTATGGGGCAGGTCCTGAGCAGTTCTTC	NA	TRBV27	TRBJ2-1	NA
CASEMAVNSYEQYF	TGTGCCAGCGAGATGGCAGTAAACTCCTACGAGCAGTACTTC	NA	TRBV6-5	TRBJ2-7	NA
CASSPDRDQPQHF	TGCGCCAGCAGCCCAGACAGGGACCAGCCCCAGCATTTT	NA	TRBV5-1	TRBJ1-5	TRBD1
CASSSRTGLYGYNEQFF	TGTGCCAGCAGCTCCAGGACAGGGCTGTACGGCTACAATGAGCAGTTCTTC	NA	TRBV7-8	TRBJ2-1	TRBD1
CASSLYQGLYGYTF	TGTGCCAGCAGCTTATATCAGGGACTCTATGGCTACACCTTC	NA	TRBV5-8	TRBJ1-2	NA
CASSISRVDNQPQHF	TGTGCCAGTAGTATTAGCAGGGTCGACAATCAGCCCCAGCATTTT	NA	TRBV19	TRBJ1-5	NA
CASSTRTSGGAWYF	TGTGCCAGCAGTACAAGGACTAGCGGGGGGGCATGGTACTTC	NA	TRBV27	TRBJ2-7	TRBD2
CASSLGPQSTALYNEQFF	TGCGCCAGCAGCTTGGGGCCTCAGTCCACAGCCCTGTACAATGAGCAGTTCTTC	NA	TRBV5-1	TRBJ2-1	NA
CASSSPGRGISEAFF	TGTGCCAGCAGTTCCCCCGGTAGGGGGATTTCTGAAGCTTTCTTT	NA	TRBV27	TRBJ1-1	NA
CASSREARGMNNSPLHF	TGCGCCAGCAGCCGGGAGGCCAGGGGGATGAATAATTCACCCCTCCACTTT	NA	TRBV5-1	TRBJ1-6	TRBD1
CASSLRPSYGYTF	TGTGCCAGCAGCCTCCGACCGTCCTATGGCTACACCTTC	NA	TRBV3-1/TRBV3-2	TRBJ1-2	NA
CSASQGSNQPQHF	TGCAGTGCTAGTCAGGGTAGCAATCAGCCCCAGCATTTT	NA	TRBV20-1	TRBJ1-5	NA
CASSPRDSLYEQYF	TGTGCCAGCAGTCCCCGGGACAGCCTCTACGAGCAGTACTTC	NA	TRBV28	TRBJ2-7	TRBD1
CASSFWGGRPNTDTQYF	TGCGCCAGCAGCTTCTGGGGCGGGAGGCCCAACACAGATACGCAGTATTTT	NA	TRBV5-1	TRBJ2-3	TRBD2
CASSPLAGAGYEQYF	TGCGCCAGCAGCCCGTTGGCGGGAGCGGGTTACGAGCAGTACTTC	NA	TRBV5-1	TRBJ2-7	TRBD2